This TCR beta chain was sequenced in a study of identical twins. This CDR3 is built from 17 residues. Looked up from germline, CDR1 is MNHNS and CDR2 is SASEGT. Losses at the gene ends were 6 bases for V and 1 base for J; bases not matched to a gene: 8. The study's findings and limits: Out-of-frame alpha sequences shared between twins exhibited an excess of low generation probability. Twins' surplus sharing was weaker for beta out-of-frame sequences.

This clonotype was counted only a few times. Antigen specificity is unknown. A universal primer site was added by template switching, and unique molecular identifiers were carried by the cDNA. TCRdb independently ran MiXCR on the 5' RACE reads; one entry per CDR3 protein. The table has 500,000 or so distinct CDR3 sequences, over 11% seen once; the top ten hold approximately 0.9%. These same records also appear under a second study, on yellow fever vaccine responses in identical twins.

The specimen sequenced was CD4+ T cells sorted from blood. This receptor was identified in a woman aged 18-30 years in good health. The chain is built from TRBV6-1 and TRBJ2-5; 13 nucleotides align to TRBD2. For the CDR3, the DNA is TGTGCCAGCAGCCCCGCGAGACTAGCGGGGGGCCAAGAGACCCAGTACTTC. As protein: CASSPARLAGGQETQYF.